This T cell receptor beta chain was identified during a study of cytomegalovirus exposure and HLA in healthy donors. Points on this clone: As yet, its antigen is unknown.

V was trimmed by 3 bases and J by 1 base, leaving 7 bases between them. In germline, CDR1 is MDHEN, CDR2 SYDVKM. This CDR3 region has 14 residues. Amplification used 60 Vbeta primers and 13 Jbeta primers. The data were produced by immunoSEQ multiplex PCR, yet TCRdb's version contains in-frame clones alone and is incomplete. The sample records about 99,000 clones, over 60% being singletons. Study-wide findings and caveats: A later examination showed that TCR association rates differed by HLA locus, with DRB1 most and HLA-C fewest. Researchers reportedly found TCR beta sequences accurately predicted most subjects' HLA-A and HLA-B alleles. In a later analysis, a missense DCLRE1C variant was linked to TCR beta V- and J-gene trimming.

The chain employs TRBV28 and TRBJ1-5; D gene ambiguous. This TCR was recovered from a woman between 18 and 30 years old in good health and CMV-seropositive. The sample comprised PBMCs. The CDR3 region is CASSFGESNQPQHF. The CDR3, as DNA: TGTGCCAGCAGTTTCGGGGAGAGCAATCAGCCCCAGCATTTT.